What follows are 30 T cell receptor beta chains derived from one specimen sequenced in a study of vaccination and CD4 T cells after COVID-19. This sample's treatment: roughly 11-day PBMC culture with coronavirus spike peptide pools or control peptides (ViraFEST assay). These receptors' targets are unknown. An Oncomine TCR Beta short-read assay was used to sequence the DNA from cultured CD4+ T cells. TCRdb reanalysed the PCR reads using MiXCR and keeps one entry per CDR3 protein. The table has 13,000 to 15,000 distinct CDR3 sequences, roughly 53% seen once. The material sequenced was CD4+ T cells from blood, cultured in vitro, taken before SARS-CoV-2 vaccination. These TCRs come from a human donor who had recovered from COVID-19.

The V and J genes are TRBV20-1 and TRBJ2-7, with a possible D match to TRBD2 (6 bases). The CDR3 has 12 amino acids. Trimming stripped 3 bases from V and 2 bases from J, with 8 bases between. CDR1 DFQATT and CDR2 SNEGSKA come from the germline V gene (reference sequence). The CDR3 DNA sequence: TGCAGTGCTAGCGGGAGTGCCTACGAGCAGTACTTC. Its translation: CSASGSAYEQYF.

The chain recombines TRBV7-9 with TRBJ2-1; 8 nucleotides agree with TRBD2. V shed 6 bases and J 7 bases; nucleotides not matched to a gene: 20. CDR1 and CDR2 (germline): SEHNR, FQNEAQ (reference sequence). The CDR3 has 18 residues. DNA of the CDR3: TGTGCCAGCAGGGCGGATCGGCTAGCGGGCCTCTGGATAAATGAGCAGTTCTTC. Translating it yields CASRADRLAGLWINEQFF.

The chain employs TRBV7-9 and TRBJ2-7; TRBD1 matches at 7 bases. CDR3 length: 14 residues. V lost 3 bases, J lost 1 base, and 3 bases stayed unmatched. From germline, CDR1 is SEHNR and CDR2 FQNEAQ (reference sequence). CDR3 amino acids: CASSFGQASYEQYF. DNA for the CDR3: TGTGCCAGCAGCTTCGGACAGGCGTCCTACGAGCAGTACTTC.

The rearrangement uses TRBV20-1 and TRBJ2-7; D gene uncertain. Germline CDR1 reads DFQATT; CDR2 reads SNEGSKA (reference sequence). Trimming took off 6 bases at V and 3 bases at J, with 15 bases between the two ends. There are 13 residues in the CDR3. This chain's CDR3 is CSALDGSLYEQYF. In nucleotides, the CDR3 is TGCAGTGCCTTAGACGGCAGTCTCTACGAGCAGTACTTC.

V and J are TRBV10-3 and TRBJ2-5; 10 nucleotides align to TRBD2. The CDR3 runs to 13 residues. V lost 2 bases, J lost 10 bases, and 4 bases stayed unmatched. Germline CDR1 ENHRY, CDR2 SYGVKD. The CDR3 region has the DNA TGTGCCATCAGTGAGCTAGCGGGAGAGGTCCAGTACTTC. Translated, it gives CAISELAGEVQYF.

The V call is TRBV20-1, the J call TRBJ2-3, with TRBD2 matching over 14 bases. Germline values: CDR1 DFQATT, CDR2 SNEGSKA (reference sequence). The CDR3 has 15 amino acids. With V trimmed by 8 bases and J by 0 bases, 4 bases remained unmatched. CDR3 protein: CSTGLAGASTDTQYF. The DNA of the CDR3 is TGCAGTACGGGACTAGCGGGAGCTAGCACAGATACGCAGTATTTT.

The V and J genes are TRBV20-1 and TRBJ2-7, with D perhaps being TRBD1 or TRBD2 (5 bases each). V lost 2 bases to trimming and J lost 5 bases, with 19 bases between them. The CDR3 extends over 15 amino acids. From germline, CDR1 is DFQATT and CDR2 SNEGSKA (reference sequence). This chain's CDR3 is CSARRQGIPRDEQYF. CDR3 bases: TGCAGTGCTAGACGGCAGGGAATTCCGCGGGACGAGCAGTACTTC.

The gene calls are TRBV7-9 and TRBJ1-4; D not certain. The CDR3 runs to 14 residues. Trimming removed 0 bases from V and 1 base from J, with 3 bases in between. Germline CDR1 SEHNR, CDR2 FQNEAQ (reference sequence). The CDR3 here is CASSLAGTNEKLFF. The CDR3 DNA reads as TGTGCCAGCAGCTTAGCAGGAACTAATGAAAAACTGTTTTTT.

V and J are TRBV10-3 and TRBJ2-5; 12 bases agree with TRBD2. V trimming: 7 bases; J trimming: 5 bases; junction bases outside the gene matches: 2. The length of the CDR3 is 13 residues. Per germline, CDR1 ENHRY and CDR2 SYGVKD. The CDR3 bases are TGTGCCATCACCGGGACTAGCGGGGAGACCCAGTACTTC. Translated: CAITGTSGETQYF.

J is TRBJ1-4 and V is TRBV28, with unresolved D. Trimming removed 7 bases from V and 8 bases from J, with 14 bases in between. Germline values: CDR1 MDHEN, CDR2 SYDVKM. This CDR3 spans 13 amino acids. The CDR3 loop is CASMKRLKEKLFF. The DNA for the CDR3 is TGTGCCAGCATGAAGAGGTTGAAAGAAAAACTGTTTTTT.

This clonotype was counted a few times. The chain combines TRBV20-1 with TRBJ2-1, with 9 positions matching TRBD1. V was clipped by 5 bases and J by 10 bases; unmatched bases: 6. The V gene's germline CDR1 is DFQATT and CDR2 SNEGSKA (reference sequence). There are 12 residues in the CDR3. In DNA, the CDR3 is TGCAGTGCTCCCCGGGACAGGGAGGAGCAGTTCTTC. It translates to CSAPRDREEQFF.

The rearrangement joins TRBV2 to TRBJ1-5; maybe TRBD1 (6 bases). Trimming left V 3 bases short and J 8 bases short, with 17 bases between. CDR1 and CDR2 from the germline V gene are SNHLY and FYNNEI. This CDR3 is built from 15 residues. The CDR3 coding sequence is TGTGCCAGCAGTGATCCCCGGTCAGGGGTCGAGCCCCAGCATTTT. Its protein product is CASSDPRSGVEPQHF.

This clonotype has a handful of counts. The chain combines TRBV20-1 with TRBJ2-3; 8 bases are a match to TRBD2. Trimming took 0 bases from V and 5 from J; bases not matched to a gene: 7. The CDR3 loop spans 15 amino acids. Germline CDR1 DFQATT, CDR2 SNEGSKA (reference sequence). CDR3 protein: CSARDPGGPGDTQYF. CDR3 coding DNA: TGCAGTGCTAGAGATCCGGGAGGGCCGGGAGATACGCAGTATTTT.

V and J are TRBV6-1 and TRBJ1-6; D possibly corresponds to TRBD1 (5 bases). From germline, CDR1 is MNHNS and CDR2 SASEGT. The CDR3 extends over 16 amino acids. The V end lost 3 bases, the J end lost 7 bases, and 16 bases lay between the germline ends. The CDR3 DNA reads TGTGCCAGCAGTGATCGGCAGGGTGGTATGAATTCACCCCTCCACTTT. It codes for CASSDRQGGMNSPLHF.

This chain connects TRBV28 to TRBJ1-6; D might be TRBD1 (6 bases). This CDR3 spans 16 amino acids. Trimming left V 5 bases short and J 0 bases short, with 11 bases between. Germline V gene lookup returns CDR1 MDHEN and CDR2 SYDVKM. This chain's CDR3 is CASSADSSSYNSPLHF. CDR3 bases: TGTGCCAGCAGTGCGGACAGTAGCTCCTATAATTCACCCCTCCACTTT. Together with reference TRBV28 and TRBJ1-6, the CDR3 gives the full variable domain: DVKVTQSSRYLVKRTGEKVFLECVQDMDHENMFWYRQDPGLGLRLIYFSYDVKMKEKGDIPEGYSVSREKKERFSLILESASTNQTSMYLCASSADSSSYNSPLHFGNGTRLTVT.

CDR3 in amino acids: CASSFSYSNQPQHF. The CDR3 DNA reads as TGTGCCAGCAGTTTCTCGTATAGCAATCAGCCCCAGCATTTT. The V call is TRBV28, the J call TRBJ1-5, with D uncertain. Trimming took 3 bases from V and 0 from J, leaving 6 bases between them. The CDR3 sequence is 14 residues long. Germline V lookup: CDR1 MDHEN, CDR2 SYDVKM.

The chain is built from TRBV20-1 and TRBJ2-1; 9 bases map to TRBD2. Germline V CDR1 and CDR2: DFQATT, SNEGSKA (reference sequence). Unmatched junction bases numbered 9, after V lost 2 bases and J lost 1 base. The CDR3 is made up of 17 amino acids. This CDR3 is CSARTGGAGGSYNEQFF. The CDR3 coding sequence is TGCAGTGCTAGAACCGGGGGGGCGGGAGGGTCCTACAATGAGCAGTTCTTC.

The chain combines TRBV7-2 with TRBJ2-7; D might be TRBD2 (5 bases). This CDR3 has 13 amino acids. Germline V gene data show CDR1 as SGHTA and CDR2 as FQGNSA. V lost 2 bases and J lost 6, with 11 bases in between. The CDR3 region is CASSLSGGREQYF. The CDR3 nucleotides are TGTGCCAGCAGCTTATCCGGAGGCCGCGAGCAGTACTTC.

This clonotype was seen more than once but under ten times. The gene calls are TRBV25-1 and TRBJ2-1, with 9 bases that match TRBD2. After removal of 5 bases from V and 8 bases from J, the junction contained 19 bases not matched to a gene. Germline values: CDR1 MGHDK, CDR2 SYGVNS. The CDR3 runs 18 residues. The CDR3 DNA reads as TGTGCCAGCAGTACCATGGTGAGGGCGGGAGGGCCGGGGGATGAGCAGTTCTTC. Amino acids: CASSTMVRAGGPGDEQFF.

In its sample, this clonotype is medium-sized. V gene TRBV12-3 or TRBV12-4 combines with J gene TRBJ2-2; D gene unclear. This CDR3 region has 11 residues. With 4 bases removed from V and 3 bases from J, the gap between germline ends came to 0 bases. The CDR3 loop reads CASSYTGELFF. CDR3 nucleotide sequence: TGTGCCAGCAGTTACACCGGGGAGCTGTTTTTT.

This clonotype was recorded a few times. V and J are TRBV5-4 and TRBJ1-2; D is ambiguous. CDR1 SGHNT and CDR2 YYREEE come from the germline V gene (reference sequence). The V gene lost 1 base and the J gene lost 4 bases, with 11 bases spanning the gap. The CDR3 is 14 amino acids. CDR3 sequence reads: CASSLNSALYGYTF. The CDR3 bases are TGTGCCAGCAGCTTGAACAGCGCACTCTATGGCTACACCTTC.

The rearrangement uses TRBV19 and TRBJ1-5; 11 bases are shared with TRBD1. The germline CDR1 and CDR2 sequences are LNHDA and SQIVND (reference sequence). This CDR3 region has 15 residues. V lost 4 bases to trimming and J lost 6 bases; unmatched junction nucleotides: 5. The CDR3 sequence is CASSNAGTGGQPQHF. CDR3 DNA sequence: TGTGCCAGTAGTAACGCCGGGACAGGGGGTCAGCCCCAGCATTTT.

The J gene is TRBJ2-3, the V gene TRBV11-3, with a tentative D call TRBD1 (6 bases). Germline loops: CDR1 SGHNT, CDR2 YENEEA. V lost 3 bases to trimming and J lost 5 bases, with 9 bases between them. This CDR3 has 13 residues. CDR3: CASSFGQQDTQYF. The DNA for the CDR3 is TGTGCCAGCAGCTTCGGACAGCAAGATACGCAGTATTTT.

This clonotype was seen a few times. The V call is TRBV7-9, the J call TRBJ2-7; no reliable D call. V lost 1 base and J 4 bases, leaving 8 bases between the germline ends. The CDR3 has 13 residues. Germline V lookup: CDR1 SEHNR, CDR2 FQNEAQ (reference sequence). The CDR3 here is CASSLGGQYEQYF. The CDR3 DNA reads as TGTGCCAGCAGCTTAGGCGGCCAATACGAGCAGTACTTC.

This sequence joins TRBV5-6 and TRBJ2-7; 8 bases align to TRBD1. V dropped 1 base and J dropped 5; count of bases not matched to a gene: 11. The germline V gene has CDR1 SGHDT and CDR2 YYEEEE. The CDR3 loop spans 16 amino acids. CDR3: CASSLPAGGLMDEQYF. Here the CDR3 DNA reads TGTGCCAGCAGCTTGCCCGCAGGGGGCCTAATGGACGAGCAGTACTTC.

This clonotype appeared once. The rearrangement uses TRBV2 and TRBJ1-1, with TRBD1 as a possible D gene (5 bases). The CDR3 consists of 13 residues. Trimming shortened V by 3 bases and J by 1 base, and 6 bases separated the two germline ends. Germline loops: CDR1 SNHLY, CDR2 FYNNEI. The CDR3 DNA follows: TGTGCCAGCAGTGAGAGGGGGAACACTGAAGCTTTCTTT. Its translation: CASSERGNTEAFF. Looking up the rest from reference TRBV2 and TRBJ1-1 gives the full variable domain: EPEVTQTPSHQVTQMGQEVILRCVPISNHLYFYWYRQILGQKVEFLVSFYNNEISEKSEIFDDQFSVERPDGSNFTLKIRSTKLEDSAMYFCASSERGNTEAFFGQGTRLTVV.

This clonotype was detected only once. The DNA for the CDR3 is TGTGCCAGCTCACCACCCCCCATGAGCCCAACTGAAGCTTTCTTT. The encoded protein is CASSPPPMSPTEAFF. The V and J genes are TRBV18 and TRBJ1-1, with D unclear. The CDR3 covers 15 residues. Trimming shortened V by 0 bases and J by 5 bases, and 13 bases separated the two germline ends. CDR1 KGHSH and CDR2 LQKENI come from the germline V gene.

This clonotype was observed a handful of times. The V call is TRBV6-1, the J call TRBJ1-3, with D tentatively TRBD1 (5 bases). The V and J ends lost 6 bases and 0 bases respectively, with 12 bases between them. Germline CDR1 reads MNHNS; CDR2 reads SASEGT. This CDR3 is built from 15 residues. Here the CDR3 reads CASSSRQISGNTIYF. The CDR3 nucleotides are TGTGCCAGCAGCTCGAGACAGATCTCTGGAAACACCATATATTTT.

V gene TRBV7-8 combines with J gene TRBJ2-7, with D tentatively TRBD2 (5 bases). V dropped 4 bases and J dropped 0 bases, with 16 bases sitting between them. The germline gives CDR1 SGHVS, CDR2 FQNEAQ. The CDR3 runs 16 residues. This chain's CDR3 is CASSSAVRGSSYEQYF. The CDR3 nucleotides read TGTGCCAGCAGCTCCGCGGTGCGAGGGAGCTCCTACGAGCAGTACTTC. Filled out from reference TRBV7-8 and TRBJ2-7, the complete variable domain reads GAGVSQSPRYKVAKRGQDVALRCDPISGHVSLFWYQQALGQGPEFLTYFQNEAQLDKSGLPSDRFFAERPEGSVSTLKIQRTQQEDSAVYLCASSSAVRGSSYEQYFGPGTRLTVT.

In its sample, this clonotype was seen a few times. This chain joins TRBV10-3 and TRBJ2-7; 8 nucleotides match TRBD1. The CDR3 has 13 residues. Trimming at V came to 6 bases and at J to 3 bases, leaving 4 bases not matched to a gene. CDR1 and CDR2 (germline): ENHRY, SYGVKD. The CDR3 sequence: CAIRGQASYEQYF. The CDR3 region has the DNA TGTGCCATCAGGGGACAGGCAAGCTACGAGCAGTACTTC.